This T cell receptor beta chain was sequenced for a study of blood T cell repertoires in COVID-19. Looking at the study overall: Both acute and convalescent COVID-19 samples were obtained from the United States, Italy and Spain. The analysed material was cDNA or gDNA that came from T cells, B-cell-depleted T cells, or PBMCs.

The CDR3 spans 16 residues. Per the authors' pipeline: Reference gene primers were amplified, and this amplification served to estimate nucleated cell counts. Produced via immunoSEQ multiplex PCR; TCRdb's table is partial and in-frame only. V and J calls and clone size come straight from that table; D and trimming were deduced from the DNA. This sample has 100,000 to 150,000 clones, with 70% to 80% found just once. The gene calls are TRBV21-1 and TRBJ1-6. TRBV21-1 is given as a pseudogene. The TCR was taken from a human donor in a cohort sampled during active COVID-19. The specimen sequenced was peripheral blood. The CDR3 loop is CASSKKTLSQLSPLHF. For the CDR3, the DNA is TGTGCCAGCAGCAAAAAGACTCTGAGCCAACTTTCACCCCTCCACTTT.